These 31 T cell receptor beta chains share one sample of origin, sequenced in a study of a mutant IDH1 vaccine in newly diagnosed glioma. The protocol was immunoSEQ multiplex PCR, while the TCRdb copy is restricted to in-frame clones and leaves out a portion. The sample lists about 51,000 clones; around four fifths were seen once. These receptors have no identified antigens. The sample's time point: week 5, during vaccination. Every single dose of the vaccine, 300 ug of mutant IDH1 20-mer peptide, came with topical imiquimod. Sequences were derived from PBMCs, sampled from a glioma patient whose treatment included an IDH1 peptide vaccine. These receptors were obtained from a man over 45 with glioma.

The chain recombines TRBV7-8 with TRBJ2-5; D gene ambiguous. The CDR3 covers 17 residues. In germline, CDR1 is SGHVS, CDR2 FQNEAQ. The germline V and J ends were trimmed by 2 bases and 1 base, with 17 bases remaining between them. The chain's CDR3 is CASSLRRIMDPQETQYF. The CDR3 DNA follows: TGTGCCAGCAGCTTACGCCGGATAATGGACCCCCAAGAGACCCAGTACTTC.

Judged by abundance, this clone is medium-sized. The chain combines TRBV4-3 with TRBJ1-2; no clear D. Trimming took off 0 bases at V and 7 bases at J, with 6 bases between the two ends. Per the germline V gene, CDR1 is LGHNA and CDR2 is YSLEER. The CDR3 has 12 residues. CDR3: CASSQDKTGYTF. The CDR3 coding sequence is TGCGCCAGCAGCCAAGATAAAACTGGCTACACCTTC.

The J gene is TRBJ1-5, the V gene TRBV5-1; D not resolved. Germline-derived CDR1 and CDR2 are SGHRS and YFSETQ. The CDR3 runs 13 residues. V was pared by 3 bases and J by 7 bases, with 11 bases between. In DNA, the CDR3 is TGCGCCAGCAGCTCCTCACCCGAGCAGCCCCAGCATTTT. As protein: CASSSSPEQPQHF.

The chain carries TRBV13 and TRBJ2-4, with 10 bases fitting TRBD2. J gave up 0 bases and V 4 bases, and 6 bases lay outside the gene matches. Per the germline V gene, CDR1 is PRHDT and CDR2 is FYEKMQ (reference sequence). The CDR3 is 17 residues long. CDR3 residues: CASSSQTSGAAKNIQYF. The CDR3 region has the DNA TGTGCCAGCAGCTCCCAAACTAGCGGGGCAGCCAAAAACATTCAGTACTTC.

The V call is TRBV4-1, the J call TRBJ2-1; either TRBD1 or TRBD2 may supply D (5 bases each). The V gene lost 5 bases and the J gene lost 6 bases, with 11 bases spanning the gap. The length of the CDR3 is 13 residues. The germline gives CDR1 MGHRA, CDR2 YSYEKL. The CDR3, as DNA: TGCGCCAGCAGCGCCTTTGGGGGCAATGAGCAGTTCTTC. It codes for CASSAFGGNEQFF.

The rearrangement links TRBV7-2 to TRBJ1-1; no firm D call. Germline V CDR1 and CDR2: SGHTA, FQGNSA. V shed 5 bases and J shed 3 bases, with 10 bases lying between them. The CDR3 has 13 residues. CDR3 sequence: CASSPHLDTEAFF. CDR3 sequence (DNA): TGTGCCAGCAGCCCTCATTTGGACACTGAAGCTTTCTTT.

J is TRBJ2-7 and V is TRBV25-1; TRBD1 matches at 7 bases. The CDR3 loop spans 17 amino acids. CDR1 and CDR2 from the germline V gene are MGHDK and SYGVNS. V dropped 5 bases and J dropped 1; count of bases not matched to a gene: 14. The CDR3 here is CASSHRGDRVVSYEQYF. CDR3 bases: TGTGCCAGCAGTCACCGCGGCGACAGGGTGGTTTCCTACGAGCAGTACTTC.

The chain carries TRBV5-1 and TRBJ1-1, with 8 bases matching TRBD1. The CDR3 sequence is 15 residues long. Germline assignment: CDR1 SGHRS and CDR2 YFSETQ. After removal of 3 bases from V and 6 bases from J, the junction contained 10 bases not matched to a gene. CDR3 in DNA: TGCGCCAGCAGCTCGCCACAGGGGGACGTTGCTGAAGCTTTCTTT. It encodes CASSSPQGDVAEAFF.

The V call is TRBV10-3, the J call TRBJ2-1; maybe TRBD2 (6 bases). The CDR3 is made up of 14 amino acids. In germline, CDR1 is ENHRY, CDR2 SYGVKD. The V end lost 6 bases, the J end lost 8 bases, and 17 bases lay between the germline ends. In nucleotides, the CDR3 is TGTGCCATCAGGACTGGACGACTAGACGATGAGCAGTTCTTC. Its protein is CAIRTGRLDDEQFF.

J is TRBJ1-4 and V is TRBV30; tentative D call: TRBD1 (5 bases). The CDR3 runs 10 residues. Looked up from germline, CDR1 is GTSNPN and CDR2 is SVGIG (reference sequence). The V gene lost 5 bases and the J gene lost 10 bases, with 8 bases spanning the gap. The CDR3 spells CAWGQGKLFF. CDR3 nucleotide sequence: TGTGCCTGGGGCCAGGGAAAACTGTTTTTT.

The chain combines TRBV4-3 with TRBJ1-1; possible D gene TRBD1, 6 bases. The germline CDR1 and CDR2 sequences are LGHNA and YSLEER. V was pared by 4 bases and J by 4 bases, with 19 bases between. CDR3 length: 16 residues. CDR3: CASSPEGGAGGTEAFF. CDR3 DNA sequence: TGCGCCAGCAGCCCCGAGGGGGGGGCGGGTGGCACTGAAGCTTTCTTT.

This clone was recorded once. The V gene is TRBV10-3, the J gene TRBJ1-2; a weak D match, TRBD1 (6 bases). The germline gives CDR1 ENHRY, CDR2 SYGVKD. With 3 bases removed from V and 2 bases from J, the gap between germline ends came to 19 bases. CDR3 length: 17 amino acids. CDR3 sequence (DNA): TGTGCCATCAGTGAAGGTTTAGGACAGCCAGGAAACTATGGCTACACCTTC. Translating it yields CAISEGLGQPGNYGYTF.

The chain joins TRBV4-1 to TRBJ1-3; D gene unclear. The V end was cut by 2 bases, the J end by 0 bases, with 8 bases between. Germline values: CDR1 MGHRA, CDR2 YSYEKL. CDR3 length: 15 amino acids. The CDR3 loop is CASSQIAGSGNTIYF. Written as DNA, the CDR3 is TGCGCCAGCAGCCAAATAGCCGGCTCTGGAAACACCATATATTTT.

This clone was picked up a small number of times. The V and J genes are TRBV4-1 and TRBJ1-1; 7 bases line up with TRBD1. Losses at the gene ends were 0 bases for V and 5 bases for J; bases not matched to a gene: 6. The CDR3 covers 15 residues. Germline-derived CDR1 and CDR2 are MGHRA and YSYEKL. The CDR3 nucleotides are TGCGCCAGCAGCCAAGAGGACAGGTGGAGGACTGAAGCTTTCTTT. It is translated as CASSQEDRWRTEAFF.

The rearrangement uses TRBV9 and TRBJ1-2; possibly TRBD1 for D (6 bases). This CDR3 spans 15 amino acids. Trimming removed 0 bases from V and 0 bases from J, with 9 bases in between. Germline loops: CDR1 SGDLS, CDR2 YYNGEE. This CDR3 reads CASSVAPGANYGYTF. The CDR3 DNA follows: TGTGCCAGCAGCGTAGCGCCAGGGGCTAACTATGGCTACACCTTC.

The chain recombines TRBV27 with TRBJ1-2; TRBD1 agrees at 10 bases. Per germline, CDR1 MNHEY and CDR2 SMNVEV (reference sequence). The V gene end was trimmed by 5 bases and the J gene end by 6 bases; junction bases not matched to a gene: 9. CDR3 size: 15 residues. The CDR3 coding sequence is TGTGCCAGCAGTGATTCCGGGACAGGGGCTGATGGCTACACCTTC. Protein sequence: CASSDSGTGADGYTF.

This clone was seen more than once but under ten times. The chain carries TRBV5-1 and TRBJ2-2; 8 bases fit TRBD1. After removal of 8 bases from V and 6 bases from J, the junction contained 9 bases not matched to a gene. In germline, CDR1 is SGHRS, CDR2 YFSETQ. There are 14 residues in the CDR3. In DNA, the CDR3 is TGCGCCAGAAGGACAGGGTTCAAATCCGGGGAGCTGTTTTTT. Translation: CARRTGFKSGELFF.

This clone was seen only a few times. The CDR3 loop is CASSFSGTGTEAFF. CDR3 DNA: TGTGCCAGCAGCTTCTCCGGGACAGGGACTGAAGCTTTCTTT. This chain links TRBV7-3 with TRBJ1-1; 9 bases agree with TRBD1. The length of the CDR3 is 14 residues. J was trimmed by 5 bases and V by 3 bases; bases with no gene match: 4. Germline V CDR1 and CDR2: SGHTA, FQGTGA.

The chain joins TRBV19 to TRBJ2-7, with D possibly matching TRBD2 (5 bases). Per germline, CDR1 LNHDA and CDR2 SQIVND (reference sequence). This CDR3 has 15 residues. V was trimmed by 4 bases and J by 3 bases, leaving 16 bases between them. In DNA, the CDR3 is TGTGCCAGTAGTACCCCCGAGGGTGGTCGCTACGAGCAGTACTTC. Translated, it gives CASSTPEGGRYEQYF.

The chain recombines TRBV6-5 with TRBJ2-7, with D maybe TRBD1 (5 bases). From germline, CDR1 is MNHEY and CDR2 SVGAGI. The V and J ends lost 1 base and 3 bases respectively, with 10 bases between them. This CDR3 comprises 14 residues. The CDR3 DNA is TGTGCCAGCAGTTACTTCCGGCAGGGCTACGAGCAGTACTTC. It specifies CASSYFRQGYEQYF.

The J gene is TRBJ1-6, the V gene TRBV7-9; D is uncertain. CDR3 length equals 13 residues. V gave up 1 base and J gave up 8 bases, with 6 bases separating them. CDR1 and CDR2 (germline): SEHNR, FQNEAQ (reference sequence). CDR3 amino acids: CASSLGRYSPLHF. The DNA for the CDR3 is TGTGCCAGCAGCTTAGGCCGTTATTCACCCCTCCACTTT.

V gene TRBV5-1 combines with J gene TRBJ2-2; D remains unclear. V was shortened by 2 bases and J by 6 bases, with 5 bases between the two germline ends. The CDR3 loop spans 12 amino acids. Germline-derived CDR1 and CDR2 are SGHRS and YFSETQ. The CDR3 here is CASSFSAGELFF. In DNA, the CDR3 is TGCGCCAGCAGCTTTTCCGCCGGGGAGCTGTTTTTT.

This clone turned up a few times. The chain recombines TRBV4-1 with TRBJ2-4, with D tentatively TRBD1 (5 bases). Trimming removed 1 base at V and 1 base at J, with 14 bases between. The CDR3 loop spans 17 amino acids. The germline gives CDR1 MGHRA, CDR2 YSYEKL. In DNA form, the CDR3 reads TGCGCCAGCAGCCAAGGGTGGGCAGGGTCCGCCAAAAACATTCAGTACTTC. It translates to CASSQGWAGSAKNIQYF.

The gene calls are TRBV6-5 and TRBJ2-7, with a weak D call TRBD1 (7 bases). In germline, CDR1 is MNHEY, CDR2 SVGAGI. This CDR3 is built from 15 residues. Trimming removed 7 bases from V and 2 bases from J, with 18 bases in between. CDR3 DNA: TGTGCCAGCAAAACGGCGCGGGGACAGCCCTACGAGCAGTACTTC. It codes for CASKTARGQPYEQYF.

The gene calls are TRBV28 and TRBJ2-7; maybe TRBD2 (7 bases). Germline loops: CDR1 MDHEN, CDR2 SYDVKM. This CDR3 is 14 amino acids long. Trimming removed 3 bases at V and 4 bases at J, with 13 bases between. The CDR3 DNA follows: TGTGCCAGCAGTTTTCCCGGGGGGCCGTACGAGCAGTACTTC. As protein: CASSFPGGPYEQYF.

J is TRBJ2-7 and V is TRBV28; the match to TRBD1 covers 7 bases. V gave up 5 bases and J gave up 5 bases; unmatched junction bases: 6. The V gene's germline CDR1 is MDHEN and CDR2 SYDVKM. The CDR3 runs 13 residues. Written as DNA, the CDR3 is TGTGCCAGCAGTCCTAGGGGGCGAGACGAGCAGTACTTC. It is translated as CASSPRGRDEQYF.

The V gene is TRBV7-9, the J gene TRBJ1-2; TRBD1 might be the D (6 bases). The CDR3 consists of 13 residues. Germline V CDR1 and CDR2: SEHNR, FQNEAQ (reference sequence). Trimming removed 8 bases at V and 6 bases at J, with 16 bases between. The CDR3 is CASVSVDSHGYTF. The CDR3 DNA sequence: TGTGCCAGCGTCTCGGTGGACAGCCATGGCTACACCTTC. Supplemented by reference TRBV7-9 and TRBJ1-2, the full variable domain reads DTGVSQNPRHKITKRGQNVTFRCDPISEHNRLYWYRQTLGQGPEFLTYFQNEAQLEKSRLLSDRFSAERPKGSFSTLEIQRTEQGDSAMYLCASVSVDSHGYTFGSGTRLTVV.

The chain employs TRBV2 and TRBJ2-7, with TRBD1 identical over 7 bases. The CDR3 has 14 residues. Per the germline V gene, CDR1 is SNHLY and CDR2 is FYNNEI. J was trimmed by 0 bases and V by 9 bases; bases with no gene match: 8. CDR3 protein: CARDRQGSSYEQYF. In DNA, the CDR3 is TGTGCCAGAGACCGACAGGGTAGCTCCTACGAGCAGTACTTC.

The chain uses TRBV5-4 and TRBJ2-5; D unclear. The V end was cut by 3 bases, the J end by 2 bases, with 11 bases between. Germline values: CDR1 SGHNT, CDR2 YYREEE (reference sequence). This CDR3 has 14 amino acids. CDR3 sequence reads: CASSSIPLQETQYF. CDR3 nucleotides: TGTGCCAGCAGCTCGATCCCTCTACAAGAGACCCAGTACTTC.

The chain carries TRBV7-8 and TRBJ1-6, with no clear D. This CDR3 spans 11 amino acids. CDR1 and CDR2 from the germline V gene are SGHVS and FQNEAQ. Trimming pared 4 bases from V and 7 bases from J, leaving 2 bases between. CDR3 in DNA: TGTGCCAGCAGCTCAAATTCACCCCTCCACTTT. Its translation is CASSSNSPLHF.

CDR3 region: CASSISSYNEQFF. The CDR3 region has the DNA TGTGCCAGCAGCATCAGCTCCTACAATGAGCAGTTCTTC. This chain uses TRBV9 with TRBJ2-1, with D uncertain. Trimming took off 4 bases at V and 0 bases at J, with 5 bases between the two ends. This CDR3 is built from 13 residues. Germline loops: CDR1 SGDLS, CDR2 YYNGEE.